What follows are 9 T cell receptor beta chains derived from one specimen sequenced in a study of T cell responses to AZD1222 COVID-19 vaccine. The repertoire was sequenced with immunoSEQ multiplex PCR; TCRdb's copy has only in-frame clones and lacks some. The sample lists 140,000 or so clones, over 75% occurring once. The material sequenced was peripheral blood, taken on day 0 of AZD1222 vaccination. These receptor sequences come from an adult in good health.

V is TRBV9 and J is TRBJ1-2; D not resolved. The CDR3 has 12 residues. Trimming left V 4 bases short and J 4 bases short, with 8 bases between. Germline V gene data show CDR1 as SGDLS and CDR2 as YYNGEE. CDR3 region: CASSPPSYGYTF. The CDR3 nucleotides are TGTGCCAGCAGCCCCCCCAGCTATGGCTACACCTTC.

This chain joins TRBV19 and TRBJ2-7, with TRBD1 matching over 10 bases. The germline V gene encodes CDR1 LNHDA and CDR2 SQIVND (reference sequence). The CDR3 is 14 amino acids. V lost 3 bases, J lost 2 bases, and 1 base stayed unmatched. Here the CDR3 DNA reads TGTGCCAGTAGTATGACAGGGGGCCCCTACGAGCAGTACTTC. Translated, it gives CASSMTGGPYEQYF.

This clone is a singleton in its sample. This chain links TRBV28 with TRBJ2-7; 9 bases line up with TRBD2. Trimming cost V 6 bases and J 2 bases; bases outside gene matches: 8. The CDR3 runs to 15 residues. Per the germline V gene, CDR1 is MDHEN and CDR2 is SYDVKM. The CDR3 DNA reads as TGTGCCAGCAGGATTCCGGGACTAGCAGCCTACGAGCAGTACTTC. It codes for CASRIPGLAAYEQYF.

This clone showed up just once. J is TRBJ2-7 and V is TRBV6-5, with D perhaps being TRBD1 or TRBD2 (6 bases each). The CDR3 totals 15 residues. V shed 7 bases and J shed 4 bases, with 20 bases lying between them. Germline-derived CDR1 and CDR2 are MNHEY and SVGAGI. CDR3 coding DNA: TGTGCCAGCACAGGCCCGGGGGCTGGGTGGTACGAGCAGTACTTC. Translating it yields CASTGPGAGWYEQYF.

The chain is built from TRBV28 and TRBJ1-1; D is unclear. This CDR3 comprises 12 residues. V dropped 3 bases and J dropped 7 bases, with 9 bases sitting between them. Germline V gives CDR1 MDHEN, CDR2 SYDVKM. DNA for the CDR3: TGTGCCAGCAGTTTGGGTGTCGGTGAAGCTTTCTTT. This gives the protein CASSLGVGEAFF.

The V and J genes are TRBV10-3 and TRBJ1-5; D possibly corresponds to TRBD1 (5 bases). The CDR3 runs to 13 residues. Germline CDR1 and CDR2: ENHRY and SYGVKD. V lost 2 bases, J lost 4 bases, and 6 bases lay in between. The CDR3 protein is CAISEGGNQPQHF. CDR3 DNA: TGTGCCATCAGTGAGGGGGGGAATCAGCCCCAGCATTTT.

On this clone: The junction departs from germline at one end; a sequencing error may be responsible. This sequence joins TRBV7-9 and TRBJ1-4; 12 bases match TRBD1. CDR3 length: 19 residues. Germline V lookup: CDR1 SEHNR, CDR2 FQNEAQ (reference sequence). The CDR3 bases are TGTGCCAGCAGTTTAGGAGACCGGGGACAGGGGGCCACTAATGAAAAACTGTTTTTT. Translating it yields CASSLGDRGQGATNEKLFF.

The gene calls are TRBV7-6 and TRBJ2-7; 10 bases are shared with TRBD1. The CDR3 is 18 amino acids. J lost 0 bases, V lost 0 bases, and 8 bases had no gene match. The germline CDR1 and CDR2 sequences are SGHVS and FNYEAQ. This CDR3 reads CASSLAGTGVLSSYEQYF. As DNA, the CDR3 is TGTGCCAGCAGCTTAGCCGGGACAGGGGTCCTAAGCTCCTACGAGCAGTACTTC.

The V gene is TRBV6-5, the J gene TRBJ2-7, with 8 bases fitting TRBD1. V gave up 8 bases and J gave up 2 bases; unmatched junction bases: 8. The CDR3 extends over 14 amino acids. CDR1 is MNHEY and CDR2 is SVGAGI in the germline V gene. The CDR3 loop is CASAWHRGTYEQYF. In DNA, the CDR3 is TGTGCCAGCGCTTGGCACAGGGGGACCTACGAGCAGTACTTC.